One and the same sample provided the 23 T cell receptor beta chains below, sequenced in a study of T cell responses to AZD1222 COVID-19 vaccine. Measured with immunoSEQ multiplex PCR; TCRdb has only the in-frame clones, and not every one. The table includes about 97,000 clones, 91% detected once. The input for sequencing was peripheral blood, taken on day 0 of AZD1222 vaccination. The receptors derive from an adult in good health.

CDR3 loop: CASSSSRQSSYNEQFF. The DNA of the CDR3 is TGTGCCAGCAGCTCAAGCCGACAGAGCTCCTACAATGAGCAGTTCTTC. The V and J genes are TRBV7-3 and TRBJ2-1; D perhaps matches TRBD1 (5 bases). CDR3 length equals 16 residues. CDR1 and CDR2 (germline): SGHTA, FQGTGA. Trimming took off 4 bases at V and 0 bases at J, with 13 bases between the two ends.

The V gene is TRBV4-2, the J gene TRBJ1-2; a possible D gene is TRBD1 (6 bases). V lost 3 bases, J lost 6 bases, and 17 bases lay in between. The germline gives CDR1 LGHNA, CDR2 YNFKEQ. The CDR3 length is 15 residues. DNA of the CDR3: TGTGCCAGCAGCCACCGGGACACCCCCGGGGATGGCTACACCTTC. Translated: CASSHRDTPGDGYTF.

This rearrangement joins TRBV28 to TRBJ2-5; 7 positions match TRBD1. This CDR3 comprises 15 residues. The J segment lost 0 bases and the V segment lost 7 bases, leaving 8 bases of the junction unmatched. CDR1 is MDHEN, CDR2 SYDVKM, per germline. The CDR3 coding sequence is TGTGCCAGCACCAGTGCCGGGACAGACCAAGAGACCCAGTACTTC. Encoded protein: CASTSAGTDQETQYF.

The chain couples TRBV7-9 to TRBJ2-3; 10 positions match TRBD1. The CDR3 extends over 18 amino acids. Losses at the gene ends were 6 bases for V and 1 base for J; bases not matched to a gene: 13. The germline V gene has CDR1 SEHNR and CDR2 FQNEAQ (reference sequence). The CDR3 reads CASRWTAGTGVGTDTQYF. DNA of the CDR3: TGTGCCAGCAGGTGGACTGCCGGGACAGGGGTGGGCACAGATACGCAGTATTTT.

The chain couples TRBV19 to TRBJ1-2; no definite D call. Trimming pared 11 bases from V and 6 bases from J, leaving 16 bases between. This CDR3 comprises 12 residues. CDR1 and CDR2 (germline): LNHDA, SQIVND (reference sequence). The CDR3 spells CASRTWTHGYTF. The CDR3 DNA reads TGTGCCTCGAGGACGTGGACCCATGGCTACACCTTC.

This rearrangement joins TRBV30 to TRBJ2-1; 7 bases match TRBD1. The CDR3 loop spans 13 amino acids. After removal of 5 bases from V and 5 bases from J, the junction contained 6 bases not matched to a gene. Germline lookup yields CDR1 GTSNPN and CDR2 SVGIG (reference sequence). The CDR3 loop is CAWDMGQNNEQFF. DNA of the CDR3: TGTGCCTGGGACATGGGACAGAACAATGAGCAGTTCTTC.

This chain links TRBV5-6 with TRBJ1-1; D perhaps matches TRBD1 (5 bases). Germline lookup yields CDR1 SGHDT and CDR2 YYEEEE. The CDR3 loop spans 15 amino acids. V was trimmed by 3 bases and J by 5 bases, leaving 17 bases between them. CDR3 sequence: CASSSRGLGGTEAFF. Written as DNA, the CDR3 is TGTGCCAGCAGCTCCCGAGGACTCGGGGGTACTGAAGCTTTCTTT.

The V and J genes are TRBV7-9 and TRBJ2-3; TRBD1 might be the D (8 bases). The CDR3 covers 17 residues. The germline gives CDR1 SEHNR, CDR2 FQNEAQ (reference sequence). V was pared by 3 bases and J by 2 bases, with 18 bases between. Here the CDR3 DNA reads TGTGCCAGCAGCTTCCCTCACAGGGGGGGCACCACAGATACGCAGTATTTT. It encodes CASSFPHRGGTTDTQYF.

The chain has TRBV7-2 and TRBJ1-5; D remains unclear. Germline V gene data show CDR1 as SGHTA and CDR2 as FQGNSA. The CDR3 extends over 16 amino acids. V was shortened by 1 base and J by 0 bases, with 10 bases between the two germline ends. In DNA form, the CDR3 reads TGTGCCAGCAGCTTAGGGACGGCGCGTAGCAATCAGCCCCAGCATTTT. This codes for CASSLGTARSNQPQHF. The variable domain in full, completed from reference TRBV7-2 and TRBJ1-5, reads GAGVSQSPSNKVTEKGKDVELRCDPISGHTALYWYRQSLGQGLEFLIYFQGNSAPDKSGLPSDRFSAERTGGSVSTLTIQRTQQEDSAVYLCASSLGTARSNQPQHFGDGTRLSIL.

The chain uses TRBV20-1 and TRBJ2-7; D possibly corresponds to TRBD2 (6 bases). This CDR3 is built from 11 residues. The germline gives CDR1 DFQATT, CDR2 SNEGSKA (reference sequence). V was pared by 6 bases and J by 5 bases, with 11 bases between. This chain's CDR3 is CSASSGHEQYF. The DNA of the CDR3 is TGCAGTGCGAGTAGCGGCCACGAGCAGTACTTC.

This clone was picked up a small number of times. The chain joins TRBV11-2 to TRBJ2-3, with 11 bases that match TRBD2. The CDR3 runs 17 residues. Germline CDR1 SGHAT, CDR2 FQNNGV. J gave up 5 bases and V 2 bases, and 9 bases lay outside the gene matches. The CDR3 region is CASSLRASGGPGDTQYF. CDR3 DNA sequence: TGTGCCAGCAGCTTAAGGGCTAGCGGGGGGCCGGGAGATACGCAGTATTTT.

V and J are TRBV5-1 and TRBJ2-7; the match to TRBD2 covers 7 bases. V gave up 7 bases and J gave up 7 bases; unmatched junction bases: 5. The CDR3 loop spans 11 amino acids. CDR1 and CDR2 from the germline V gene are SGHRS and YFSETQ. The CDR3 bases are TGCGCCAGCCGCAGGGAGGGGGAGCAGTACTTC. Encoded protein: CASRREGEQYF. Looking up the rest from reference TRBV5-1 and TRBJ2-7 gives the full variable domain: KAGVTQTPRYLIKTRGQQVTLSCSPISGHRSVSWYQQTPGQGLQFLFEYFSETQRNKGNFPGRFSGRQFSNSRSEMNVSTLELGDSALYLCASRREGEQYFGPGTRLTVT.

The V call is TRBV24-1, the J call TRBJ2-1, with D uncertain. The CDR3 covers 12 residues. The germline CDR1 and CDR2 sequences are KGHDR and SFDVKD. Between the trimmed V and J ends, which lost 9 bases and 4 bases, there was a span of 9 bases. The CDR3 DNA is TGTGCCACCCCATCAGATTACAATGAGCAGTTCTTC. This sequence encodes CATPSDYNEQFF.

The chain is built from TRBV5-1 and TRBJ1-4; tentatively, D is TRBD1 (5 bases). V was shortened by 0 bases and J by 8 bases, with 11 bases between the two germline ends. Looked up from germline, CDR1 is SGHRS and CDR2 is YFSETQ. The CDR3 length is 14 residues. The CDR3, as DNA: TGCGCCAGCAGCTTGGATCCGGGGCTAGAAAAACTGTTTTTT. It is translated as CASSLDPGLEKLFF.

Remarks on this clone: An end of the junction differs from the germline gene, which may be a read error. This sequence joins TRBV7-7 and TRBJ1-2; 7 bases line up with TRBD1. CDR3 length equals 14 residues. The germline V gene has CDR1 SSHAT and CDR2 FNYEAQ (reference sequence). Here the CDR3 DNA reads TGTGCTAGCAGCCTTGCGGACAGGTGCTATGGCTACACCTTC. Translation: CASSLADRCYGYTF. Filled out from reference TRBV7-7 and TRBJ1-2, the complete variable domain reads GAGVSQSPRYKVTKRGQDVTLRCDPISSHATLYWYQQALGQGPEFLTYFNYEAQPDKSGLPSDRFSAERPEGSISTLTIQRTEQRDSAMYRCASSLADRCYGYTFGSGTRLTVV.

The chain combines TRBV12-3 or TRBV12-4 with TRBJ1-2; D possibly corresponds to TRBD1 (5 bases). The CDR3 loop spans 13 amino acids. V gave up 6 bases and J gave up 10 bases, with 18 bases separating them. Written as DNA, the CDR3 is TGTGCCAGCAGCCTCGCCGGGGGTTTTGACTACACCTTC. Its protein is CASSLAGGFDYTF.

The chain links TRBV12-5 to TRBJ1-5, with 7 bases lining up with TRBD1. CDR1 LGHNT and CDR2 FRNRAP come from the germline V gene. The CDR3 length is 18 residues. J was trimmed by 2 bases and V by 4 bases; bases with no gene match: 14. The CDR3 DNA reads as TGTGCTAGTGGTTCCGCCATCGGGACAGCTCGGGGCAATCAGCCCCAGCATTTT. Translation: CASGSAIGTARGNQPQHF. Combining the CDR3 with reference TRBV12-5 and TRBJ1-5 gives the whole variable domain DARVTQTPRHKVTEMGQEVTMRCQPILGHNTVFWYRQTMMQGLELLAYFRNRAPLDDSGMPKDRFSAEMPDATLATLKIQPSEPRDSAVYFCASGSAIGTARGNQPQHFGDGTRLSIL.

The table lists this clone with a few counts. V and J are TRBV27 and TRBJ1-2; D perhaps matches TRBD1 (6 bases). Looked up from germline, CDR1 is MNHEY and CDR2 is SMNVEV (reference sequence). This CDR3 is 13 amino acids long. V shed 4 bases and J shed 7 bases, with 13 bases lying between them. The CDR3 protein is CASSSDRNPGYTF. The CDR3 DNA sequence: TGTGCCAGCAGTTCGGACAGAAATCCTGGCTACACCTTC.

The V gene is TRBV19, the J gene TRBJ2-5; D is perhaps TRBD1 or TRBD2 (5 bases each). The length of the CDR3 is 12 residues. In germline, CDR1 is LNHDA, CDR2 SQIVND (reference sequence). The V end was cut by 3 bases, the J end by 7 bases, with 9 bases between. The CDR3 DNA is TGTGCCAGTAGTATTGGGGGTGGGACCCAGTACTTC. Its protein product is CASSIGGGTQYF.

This chain joins TRBV7-6 and TRBJ2-7; tentative D call: TRBD2 (5 bases). Germline V CDR1 and CDR2: SGHVS, FNYEAQ. The CDR3 runs 13 residues. Trimming removed 2 bases at V and 1 base at J, with 6 bases between. CDR3 sequence: CASSLSGSYEQYF. The CDR3 DNA reads as TGTGCCAGCAGCTTATCGGGATCCTACGAGCAGTACTTC.

This chain links TRBV7-2 with TRBJ1-3; perhaps TRBD1 as D (5 bases). The V and J ends lost 9 bases and 1 base respectively, with 13 bases between them. The CDR3 extends over 14 amino acids. Germline V gene data show CDR1 as SGHTA and CDR2 as FQGNSA. The DNA of the CDR3 is TGTGCCAGTGCCGCTGGGGGGTCTGGAAACACCATATATTTT. Translated: CASAAGGSGNTIYF.

This clone has just one count. The rearrangement uses TRBV6-5 and TRBJ2-3, with a possible D match to TRBD2 (5 bases). Germline V gene lookup returns CDR1 MNHEY and CDR2 SVGAGI. The CDR3 consists of 15 residues. Trimming removed 2 bases at V and 2 bases at J, with 11 bases between. CDR3: CASSYLGLFTDTQYF. The CDR3 nucleotides read TGTGCCAGCAGTTACCTTGGACTGTTCACAGATACGCAGTATTTT.

The chain is built from TRBV14 and TRBJ1-1; tentative D call: TRBD1 (6 bases). Per germline, CDR1 SGHDN and CDR2 FVKESK. There are 15 residues in the CDR3. The V and J ends lost 3 bases and 1 base respectively, with 12 bases between them. The CDR3 loop reads CASSQPGQWNTEAFF. CDR3 sequence (DNA): TGTGCCAGCAGCCAGCCTGGACAGTGGAACACTGAAGCTTTCTTT.